This T cell receptor beta chain was obtained from a study of CD8 T cells in Susac syndrome. An amount of RNA that ranged from roughly 0.5 to 1 ug was reverse transcribed with random hexamers. The CDR3 of TCR beta was amplified by immunoSEQ multiplex PCR across 54 Vbeta and 13 Jbeta. Each CDR3 protein gets one entry after TCRdb re-called the immunoSEQ multiplex PCR reads with MiXCR. The table has 71,000 or so distinct CDR3 sequences, around 93% seen once. The study's findings and limits: In Susac syndrome, CD4+ T cell repertoires lacked any clonal expansion. The study's TCR sequencing and HLA analysis drew on a certain number of individuals. That number was acknowledged as relatively small.

Points on this clonotype: Its antigen is as yet unknown.

Germline V gene data show CDR1 as SGHRS and CDR2 as YFSETQ. There are 13 residues in the CDR3. Trimming removed 1 base from V and 0 bases from J, with 4 bases in between. The V gene is TRBV5-1, the J gene TRBJ2-5, with no clear D. The material sequenced was CD4+ T cells from PBMCs. This TCR came from a human donor with Susac syndrome. The CDR3, as DNA: TGCGCCAGCAGCTTGCAGTACCAAGAGACCCAGTACTTC. Translated: CASSLQYQETQYF.